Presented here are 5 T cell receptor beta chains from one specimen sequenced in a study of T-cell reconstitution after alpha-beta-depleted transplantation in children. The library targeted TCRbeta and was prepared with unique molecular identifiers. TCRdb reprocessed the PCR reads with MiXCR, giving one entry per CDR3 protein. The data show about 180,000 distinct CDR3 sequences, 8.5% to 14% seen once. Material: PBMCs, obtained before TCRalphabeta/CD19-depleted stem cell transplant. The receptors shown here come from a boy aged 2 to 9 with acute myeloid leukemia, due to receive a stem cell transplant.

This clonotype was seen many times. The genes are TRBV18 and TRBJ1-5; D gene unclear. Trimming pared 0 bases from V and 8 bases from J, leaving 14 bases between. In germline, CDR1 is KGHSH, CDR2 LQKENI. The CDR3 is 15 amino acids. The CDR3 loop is CASSPPAGMGEPQHF. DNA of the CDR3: TGTGCCAGCTCACCACCAGCGGGAATGGGCGAGCCCCAGCATTTT.

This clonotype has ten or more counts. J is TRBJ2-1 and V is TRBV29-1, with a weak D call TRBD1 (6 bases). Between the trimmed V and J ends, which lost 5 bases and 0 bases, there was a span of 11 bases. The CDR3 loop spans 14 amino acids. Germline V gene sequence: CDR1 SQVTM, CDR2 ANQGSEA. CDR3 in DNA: TGCAGCGTTACCGACAGGAGCTCCTACAATGAGCAGTTCTTC. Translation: CSVTDRSSYNEQFF.

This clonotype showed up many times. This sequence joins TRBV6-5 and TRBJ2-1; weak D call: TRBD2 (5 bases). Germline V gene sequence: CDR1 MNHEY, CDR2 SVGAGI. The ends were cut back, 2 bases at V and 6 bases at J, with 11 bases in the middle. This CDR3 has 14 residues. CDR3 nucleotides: TGTGCCAGCAGTTACGACGGACTTCCCAATGAGCAGTTCTTC. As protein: CASSYDGLPNEQFF.

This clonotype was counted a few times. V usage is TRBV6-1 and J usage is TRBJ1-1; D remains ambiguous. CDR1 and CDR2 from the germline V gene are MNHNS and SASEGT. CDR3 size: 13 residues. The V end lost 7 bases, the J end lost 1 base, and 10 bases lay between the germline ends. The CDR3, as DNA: TGTGCCAGCACCCCCCAGCGGAACACTGAAGCTTTCTTT. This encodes CASTPQRNTEAFF.

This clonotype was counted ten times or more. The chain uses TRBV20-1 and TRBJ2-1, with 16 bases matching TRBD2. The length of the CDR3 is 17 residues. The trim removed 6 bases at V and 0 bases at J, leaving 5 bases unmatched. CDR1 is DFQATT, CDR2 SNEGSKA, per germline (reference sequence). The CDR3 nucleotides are TGCAGTGCGATCGGGACTAGCGGGAGGGCCTCCTACAATGAGCAGTTCTTC. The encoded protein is CSAIGTSGRASYNEQFF.